The clone carrying this T cell receptor beta chain was seen ten or more times. What it binds is not known. Source study methods: A classifier of distant metastasis in papillary thyroid cancer was built from CDR3 differences (across clinicopathological groups). TCRdb reanalyzed the PCR reads with MiXCR. TCRdb, not the original authors, processed these V and J calls. The sample lists 30,000 or so clones, roughly 25% occurring once. Germline V gene data show CDR1 as MDHEN and CDR2 as SYDVKM. CDR3 length: 13 residues. The ends were cut back, 6 bases at V and 1 base at J, with 7 bases in the middle. The sample belongs to a study of metastatic and nonmetastatic thyroid tumors. On the study more broadly: Repertoires from blood and tumor or nodule tissue of malignant and benign thyroid patients were compared. Study findings and constraints: Versus benign nodules, malignant thyroid tumors reportedly had significantly higher TCR beta diversity, in blood and tumor.

The entire patient cohort was treatment-naive prior to thyroid surgery. The rearrangement uses TRBV28 and TRBJ1-5; D gene ambiguous. The clonotype was recovered from a female donor with papillary thyroid cancer or a benign thyroid nodule (not recorded which). Some clones in this sample may be carry-over from other donors' samples. The sequencing input was blood. The chain's CDR3 is CASREFSNQPQHF. The CDR3 nucleotides read TGTGCCAGCAGAGAATTCAGCAATCAGCCCCAGCATTTT.